The present T cell receptor (beta chain) was sequenced within a study of T cells in Graves' hyperthyroidism and ophthalmopathy. Study-level information: Peripheral blood was collected at initial diagnosis, before any treatment. Study-level points and caveats: Most thyroid clonotypes expanded above 0.001 were also detected in blood. Onset of ophthalmopathy came a median roughly 6.9 months after the model predicted it.

The CDR3 consists of 14 residues. V gave up 3 bases and J gave up 6 bases; unmatched junction bases: 5. From germline, CDR1 is MDHEN and CDR2 SYDVKM. The TCR beta CDR3 regions underwent amplification using RNA transcripts as the source. In the first-round RT-PCR of the TCR CDR3, the HTBI primer set was used. Via MiXCR, TCRdb re-called the multiplex PCR reads, giving one row per CDR3 protein. Of 300,000 to 450,000 distinct CDR3 sequences listed, more than 11% are singletons. Pregnant or lactating patients were excluded, as were those with uncontrolled infection or other autoimmune disease. This clonotype was detected many times. The antigen is unknown.

The chain combines TRBV28 with TRBJ1-1; 9 positions match TRBD1. The clonotype originates from a woman between 55 and 75 years old with Graves' hyperthyroidism. The sequenced material came from blood. The CDR3 region is CASSFGDRVAEAFF. CDR3 sequence (DNA): TGTGCCAGCAGTTTCGGGGACAGGGTCGCTGAAGCTTTCTTT.